This T cell receptor beta chain was sequenced during a study of T cell responses to AZD1222 COVID-19 vaccine. Study context: Second doses at about 4 or about 12 weeks were pooled.

Study-wide results and limits: Donors in the cohort were predominantly white British and more often female, and clonal diversity was possibly underestimated. Repertoire sampling occurred only after the peak T cell response.

About this clone: Its antigen is unidentified.

This CDR3 is built from 12 residues. Germline loops: CDR1 LGHNA, CDR2 YSLEER. The ends were cut back, 0 bases at V and 14 bases at J, with 13 bases in the middle. TCRdb's copy holds only in-frame clones and misses some; the assay was immunoSEQ multiplex PCR. The top ten clones hold around 2% of a sample with tens of thousands of clones, roughly nine tenths of them seen once. The source material was peripheral blood, sampled on day 0 of AZD1222 vaccination. The chain is built from TRBV4-3 and TRBJ1-2; D is unresolved. The sequence was collected from an adult in good health. The CDR3 nucleotides read TGCGCCAGCAGCCAAGATAGGCCGGCTAGGACCTTC. Translating gives CASSQDRPARTF.